Given below is one T cell receptor beta chain in context. This clonotype was seen many times. Its binding antigen is unknown. It has no much larger one-base neighbor in the sample; base qualities were not kept. The record originates from a study (dated by TCRdb to the mid-2010s). Some background on the complete study: The study examined whether tumor-infiltrating Tregs in breast cancer are drawn from blood Tregs or arise in situ by conversion from other CD4+ T cell subsets.

Amplification of full-length TCR variable regions was done by 5' RACE PCR using constant-region reverse primers, and this step was followed by semi-nested PCR with Nested Universal Primer A. The ReliaPrep RNA Cell Miniprep System was used to extract total RNA, which was then reverse transcribed into 5'RACE-ready cDNA with the SMARTer RACE 5'/3' Kit. Multiplex adaptors were used to barcode the full-length TCR alpha and beta libraries, which were then sequenced on an Illumina MiSeq. In the source study's methods: Sequencing data were pooled across the five patients for each of nine subset-tissue groups and compared by unsupervised clustering of TCR gene usage. The Morisita-Horn index was used to calculate repertoire similarity, with shared sequences weighted by how much each contributed to each repertoire. TCRdb's own reprocessing of the public reads used fastp at Q25 and MiXCR and kept productive beta chains. A single entry per CDR3 protein holds the most common genes and DNA from its merged rows. TCRdb, not the authors, supplied the V and J calls. Here the sample has 50,000 to 70,000 distinct CDR3 sequences; less than 25% occur a single time. The ten largest clones take up around 3.2% of the sample.

The full study reports these points: The greatest overlap of tumor-infiltrating Treg TCR alpha and beta sequences was observed with tumor naive CD4+ T cells, followed by blood naive CD4+ T cells. The larger-cohort validation was restricted to a single TCR beta V-J rearrangement rather than whole repertoires. Tumor memory CD4+ T cell TCR gene usage was found to cluster with blood and lymph node memory CD4+ cells and with lymph node naive CD4+ cells.

Tregs were isolated as CD4+CD25+CD127-/low cells. Tregs, naive and memory CD4+ T cells from tumor, blood and ipsilateral draining lymph nodes of a handful of breast cancer patients underwent full-length TCR alpha and beta sequencing. Tumor tissue, along with lymph nodes from ipsilateral axillary dissection, was perfused with PBS, minced, and then digested using collagenase I and hyaluronidase. FACS confirmed that the sorted cell populations were more than 90% pure. Input material: tumor-infiltrating Tregs sorted from the breast tumor. The TCR originated in a female donor with breast cancer.

The DNA reads TGTGCCAGCAGCTTTTGGACAGGGGGGTTTGGCAATCAGCCCCAGCATTTT. This codes for CASSFWTGGFGNQPQHF. Recombination connected TRBV7-9 to TRBJ1-5; the central 10 bases match TRBD1. Germline trimming amounts to 3 bases on V and 2 bases on J, with 7 as the count of junction bases outside the gene matches. CDR1 SEHNR and CDR2 FQNEAQ are derived from the germline V gene (reference sequence). The CDR3 sequence holds 17 residues, the cysteine and phenylalanine included. Just the 51-base CDR3 DNA is kept, in frame starting at base 1.